These T cell receptor beta chains were read from a single sample in a study of blood T cell repertoires in COVID-19. The protocol was immunoSEQ multiplex PCR, while the TCRdb copy is restricted to in-frame clones and leaves out a portion. The sample yields 200,000 to 300,000 clones, around 88% seen once. The specimen was peripheral blood. The source is a young man with active or convalescent COVID-19. Each CDR3 is given with its conserved first and last residue. Each record gives: clone size, J gene, D gene, V gene, CDR3 protein, CDR3 DNA. D genes are given only for firm matches. The size entry is marked missing in some rows and otherwise reads once, few, many or a size class.

- | TRBJ2-5 | TRBD1 | TRBV7-2 | CASSQDRGLQETQYF | TGTGCCAGCAGCCAGGACAGGGGGCTACAAGAGACCCAGTACTTC
- | TRBJ2-7 | TRBD2 | TRBV6-6 | CASSPIGIAGGRAYEQYF | TGTGCCAGCAGTCCAATCGGGATAGCGGGGGGGCGAGCCTACGAGCAGTACTTC
- | TRBJ1-1 | - | TRBV6-5 | CASSMAGVGTEAFF | TGTGCCAGCAGTATGGCAGGGGTCGGAACTGAAGCTTTCTTT
- | TRBJ2-3 | - | TRBV19 | CASSRTVPTDTQYF | TGTGCCAGTAGTAGAACGGTCCCCACAGATACGCAGTATTTT
- | TRBJ2-3 | - | TRBV4-2 | CASSQAGGSTDTQYF | TGTGCCAGCAGCCAAGCGGGGGGCAGCACAGATACGCAGTATTTT
- | TRBJ2-1 | TRBD1 | TRBV10-2 | CASRDRPGNEQFF | TGCGCCAGCCGGGACAGGCCGGGCAATGAGCAGTTCTTC
- | TRBJ1-1 | TRBD1 | TRBV2 | CASRQGAGEAFF | TGTGCCAGCAGACAGGGGGCTGGTGAAGCTTTCTTT
- | TRBJ2-5 | - | TRBV2 | CASSDYKGLGETQYF | TGTGCCAGCAGTGATTATAAGGGACTCGGAGAGACCCAGTACTTC
- | TRBJ1-1 | - | TRBV6-5 | CASNNQMNTEAFF | TGTGCCAGCAACAACCAAATGAACACTGAAGCTTTCTTT
few | TRBJ1-6 | - | TRBV9 | CASSAPGAGHSPLHF | TGTGCCAGCAGCGCCCCTGGGGCAGGACATTCACCCCTCCACTTT
- | TRBJ2-1 | - | TRBV4-3 | CASSQDGVGSSNEGNEQFF | TGCGCCAGCAGCCAAGATGGGGTGGGCAGCTCCAACGAGGGCAATGAGCAGTTCTTC
- | TRBJ2-1 | TRBD2 | TRBV15 | CATSRGGGGGTYNEQFF | TGTGCCACCAGCAGAGGAGGAGGCGGGGGGACTTACAATGAGCAGTTCTTC
- | TRBJ2-7 | - | TRBV3-1/TRBV3-2 | CASSQMAGSAYEQYF | TGTGCCAGCAGCCAAATGGCGGGATCGGCCTACGAGCAGTACTTC
- | TRBJ1-5 | - | TRBV27 | CASGAFPSEPQHF | TGTGCCAGCGGGGCGTTCCCTAGCGAGCCCCAGCATTTT
- | TRBJ2-3 | TRBD2 | TRBV11-2 | CASTEGGGYSDTQYF | TGTGCCAGCACCGAGGGCGGGGGGTATTCAGATACGCAGTATTTT
- | TRBJ2-7 | TRBD1 | TRBV30 | CAWSRDRSDEQYF | TGTGCCTGGAGCCGGGACAGGTCAGACGAGCAGTACTTC
- | TRBJ2-5 | - | TRBV7-6 | CASSFISEFQETQYF | TGTGCCAGCAGCTTTATTTCCGAGTTCCAAGAGACCCAGTACTTC
- | TRBJ1-3 | TRBD1 | TRBV29-1 | CSVPGQTGNTIYF | TGCAGCGTTCCGGGACAGACTGGAAACACCATATATTTT
once | TRBJ1-1 | - | TRBV29-1 | CSVESTNTNTEAFF | TGCAGCGTTGAATCGACAAATACGAACACTGAAGCTTTCTTT
- | TRBJ2-7 | TRBD1 | TRBV18 | CARIPCWTGSTYEQYF | TGTGCCAGGATCCCCTGCTGGACAGGATCGACCTACGAGCAGTACTTC
- | TRBJ1-2 | TRBD1 | TRBV4-1 | CASSQATGAGYGYTF | TGCGCCAGCAGCCAAGCGACAGGGGCCGGGTATGGCTACACCTTC
- | TRBJ2-4 | - | TRBV4-3 | CASSQGGGAKNIQYF | TGCGCCAGCAGCCAAGGGGGGGGCGCCAAAAACATTCAGTACTTC
- | TRBJ2-1 | TRBD2 | TRBV3-1/TRBV3-2 | CASSHGLAGDNEQFF | TGTGCCAGCAGCCACGGTCTAGCGGGGGACAATGAGCAGTTCTTC
- | TRBJ1-1 | - | TRBV7-9 | CAVQLTGNTEAFF | TGTGCCGTACAACTAACAGGGAACACTGAAGCTTTCTTT
- | TRBJ1-5 | TRBD1 | TRBV6-5 | CASRDQGARNQPQHF | TGTGCCAGCAGGGATCAGGGGGCGCGTAATCAGCCCCAGCATTTT
few | TRBJ2-3 | TRBD2 | TRBV9 | CASSVGLAGGGQYF | TGTGCCAGCAGCGTAGGTCTAGCGGGGGGCGGACAGTATTTT
few | TRBJ1-1 | - | TRBV6-5 | CASSQGATEAFF | TGTGCCAGCAGCCAAGGAGCCACTGAAGCTTTCTTT
once | TRBJ1-6 | TRBD1 | TRBV9 | CASSADRARNSPLHF | TGTGCCAGCAGCGCGGACAGGGCGAGGAATTCACCCCTCCACTTT
- | TRBJ1-1 | - | TRBV12-3/TRBV12-4 | CASSLQGGTEAFF | TGTGCCAGCAGTTTACAAGGGGGCACTGAAGCTTTCTTT
- | TRBJ1-2 | - | TRBV19 | CASSPRTDPGYGYTF | TGTGCCAGTAGTCCAAGGACAGATCCGGGCTATGGCTACACCTTC
- | TRBJ2-3 | - | TRBV19 | CASSIRWTSTDTQYF | TGTGCCAGTAGTATACGCTGGACTAGCACAGATACGCAGTATTTT
- | TRBJ1-1 | - | TRBV21-1 | CASSKRTGGKYTEAFF | TGTGCCAGCAGCAAAAGGACAGGGGGCAAGTACACTGAAGCTTTCTTT
- | TRBJ1-5 | - | TRBV5-1 | CASSLGGQSSNQPQHF | TGCGCCAGCAGCTTGGGGGGGCAGAGTAGCAATCAGCCCCAGCATTTT
once | TRBJ2-7 | TRBD2 | TRBV9 | CASSVGSGGLEQYF | TGTGCCAGCAGCGTAGGTAGCGGGGGCCTTGAGCAGTACTTC
- | TRBJ1-3 | - | TRBV18 | CASSFDSSSGNTIYF | TGTGCCAGCTCTTTTGACAGCAGCTCTGGAAACACCATATATTTT
once | TRBJ1-1 | - | TRBV5-8 | CASSLYGVRKNTEAFF | TGTGCCAGCAGCTTGTATGGTGTCAGAAAGAACACTGAAGCTTTCTTT
- | TRBJ2-5 | TRBD2 | TRBV11-2 | CASSQTSGGYQETQYF | TGTGCCAGCAGCCAAACTAGCGGGGGGTACCAAGAGACCCAGTACTTC
- | TRBJ1-5 | - | TRBV27 | CASSLSTGGAGGAQHF | TGTGCCAGCAGTTTATCAACCGGCGGGGCAGGTGGTGCCCAGCATTTT
- | TRBJ2-7 | - | TRBV7-2 | CASGRLPDYEQYF | TGTGCCAGCGGACGACTACCCGACTACGAGCAGTACTTC
- | TRBJ2-1 | - | TRBV12-3/TRBV12-4 | CASGTTTYNEQFF | TGTGCCAGCGGGACAACGACCTACAATGAGCAGTTCTTC
- | TRBJ2-7 | TRBD1 | TRBV14 | CASSLLVGTGKSEQYF | TGTGCCAGCAGCCTCCTAGTGGGGACAGGGAAGTCCGAGCAGTACTTC
- | TRBJ2-7 | TRBD1 | TRBV5-4 | CASSPGTGDFYEQYF | TGTGCCAGCAGCCCCGGGACAGGAGACTTCTACGAGCAGTACTTC
- | TRBJ1-2 | TRBD1 | TRBV18 | CASSPRTGSELVFGYTF | TGTGCCAGCTCACCAAGGACAGGGTCCGAACTCGTGTTTGGCTACACCTTC
- | TRBJ1-5 | - | TRBV2 | CASSKEGIGQPQHF | TGTGCCAGCAGTAAGGAGGGTATCGGTCAGCCCCAGCATTTT